These 13 T cell receptor beta chains share one sample of origin, sequenced in a study of identical twins' blood T cells. TCRdb re-derived calls from the 5' RACE reads in MiXCR, one entry per CDR3 protein. The data show about 370,000 distinct CDR3 sequences, around 30% seen once. Sequences were obtained from PBMCs. The receptor source for this set is a woman between 18 and 50 years old in good health.

V usage is TRBV6-5 and J usage is TRBJ1-3; D call uncertain. Trimming pared 4 bases from V and 2 bases from J, leaving 6 bases between. CDR3 size: 13 residues. Germline V gene lookup returns CDR1 MNHEY and CDR2 SVGAGI. The CDR3 reads CASSSDTGNTIYF. CDR3 DNA sequence: TGTGCCAGCAGTTCTGATACTGGAAACACCATATATTTT.

This clonotype was observed at least ten times. The chain links TRBV6-5 to TRBJ1-1; unclear D gene. The germline CDR1 and CDR2 sequences are MNHEY and SVGAGI. V lost 4 bases, J lost 4 bases, and 10 bases lay in between. The CDR3 sequence is 13 residues long. The CDR3, as DNA: TGTGCCAGCAGTTTCGGACTGGGCACTGAAGCTTTCTTT. It specifies CASSFGLGTEAFF.

This clonotype was counted many times. This chain joins TRBV12-5 and TRBJ1-1, with TRBD1 matching over 7 bases. Germline values: CDR1 LGHNT, CDR2 FRNRAP. This CDR3 is 13 amino acids long. After removal of 1 base from V and 5 bases from J, the junction contained 1 base not matched to a gene. The CDR3 is CASGLDRGTEAFF. The CDR3 nucleotides read TGTGCTAGTGGTTTGGACAGGGGTACTGAAGCTTTCTTT. The variable domain in full, completed from reference TRBV12-5 and TRBJ1-1, reads DARVTQTPRHKVTEMGQEVTMRCQPILGHNTVFWYRQTMMQGLELLAYFRNRAPLDDSGMPKDRFSAEMPDATLATLKIQPSEPRDSAVYFCASGLDRGTEAFFGQGTRLTVV.

On this clonotype: A much more abundant neighbour one base away suggests this may be a read error. Here the CDR3 DNA reads TGTGCCAGCAGCCGGGAGGACACTGAAGCTTTCTTT. This gives the protein CASSREDTEAFF. V and J are TRBV14 and TRBJ1-1; D is ambiguous. V gave up 4 bases and J gave up 3 bases, with 6 bases separating them. The CDR3 is 12 amino acids. Germline CDR1 and CDR2: SGHDN and FVKESK.

The chain employs TRBV5-6 and TRBJ2-7; either TRBD1 or TRBD2 may supply D (5 bases each). Germline CDR1 is SGHDT and CDR2 is YYEEEE. The CDR3 length is 17 residues. Deletions cut 3 bases from V and 0 bases from J, with 19 bases between. In DNA, the CDR3 is TGTGCCAGCAGCTCCTCCTTCGGGGCGTGGGACTCCTACGAGCAGTACTTC. It encodes CASSSSFGAWDSYEQYF.

This clonotype has ten or more counts. This chain connects TRBV14 to TRBJ1-2; D uncertain. The CDR3 is 13 amino acids. V was trimmed by 3 bases and J by 0 bases, leaving 5 bases between them. Germline CDR1 and CDR2: SGHDN and FVKESK. Here the CDR3 reads CASSHGTNYGYTF. The CDR3, as DNA: TGTGCCAGCAGCCATGGAACTAACTATGGCTACACCTTC. The whole variable domain, filled in from reference TRBV14 and TRBJ1-2, reads EAGVTQFPSHSVIEKGQTVTLRCDPISGHDNLYWYRRVMGKEIKFLLHFVKESKQDESGMPNNRFLAERTGGTYSTLKVQPAELEDSGVYFCASSHGTNYGYTFGSGTRLTVV.

Only one count was recorded for this clonotype. An end of the junction does not agree with germline; a read error may underlie this. This chain connects TRBV12-3 or TRBV12-4 to TRBJ1-2, with 11 nucleotides matching TRBD1. The CDR3 loop spans 16 amino acids. The chain's CDR3 is CASSASGTGGFYGYTF. CDR3 coding DNA: TGTGCCAGCAGTGCCTCCGGGACAGGGGGATTCTATGGCTATACCTTC.

The chain employs TRBV6-5 and TRBJ2-3; 11 nucleotides align to TRBD2. Germline CDR1 reads MNHEY; CDR2 reads SVGAGI. Trimming cost V 4 bases and J 4 bases; bases outside gene matches: 4. This CDR3 is 15 amino acids long. CDR3: CASSLAGGPSDTQYF. The CDR3 region has the DNA TGTGCCAGCAGTTTAGCGGGAGGGCCCTCAGATACGCAGTATTTT.

Details on this clonotype: This is likely a read error, given that the CDR3 carries no conserved phenylalanine or tryptophan at its end. The genes are TRBV29-1 and TRBJ1-2; no firm D call. V lost 4 bases to trimming and J lost 6 bases, with 15 bases between them. This CDR3 spans 13 amino acids. In germline, CDR1 is SQVTM, CDR2 ANQGSEA. The CDR3 nucleotides read TGCAGCGTTGCGGCCTCCCAAGGCGATGGCTACACCCTC. Translated: CSVAASQGDGYTL.

This clonotype was detected only a few times. The chain uses TRBV6-1 and TRBJ2-4; unclear D gene. The CDR3 has 13 amino acids. Germline CDR1 MNHNS, CDR2 SASEGT. V was clipped by 6 bases and J by 6 bases, with 12 bases between them. The CDR3 region is CASRGAGLNIQYF. For the CDR3, the DNA is TGTGCCAGCAGAGGAGCAGGTTTAAACATTCAGTACTTC.

The chain joins TRBV20-1 to TRBJ1-1; TRBD1 might be the D (5 bases). CDR1 DFQATT and CDR2 SNEGSKA come from the germline V gene (reference sequence). CDR3 length equals 15 residues. V lost 2 bases to trimming and J lost 3 bases, with 16 bases between them. The CDR3 region is CSARLAGKSHTEAFF. The CDR3 DNA follows: TGCAGTGCTAGATTGGCAGGGAAATCGCACACTGAAGCTTTCTTT.

Details on this clonotype: The junction does not match germline at one end; this may be a read error. This sequence joins TRBV7-9 and TRBJ2-1; D not certain. The CDR3 sequence is 13 residues long. Germline assignment: CDR1 SEHNR and CDR2 FQNEAQ (reference sequence). This CDR3 is CANSNYIYNERFF. The DNA for the CDR3 is TGTGCCAACAGCAACTACATATACAATGAGCGGTTCTTC.

This clonotype has more than one count but fewer than ten. In nucleotides, the CDR3 is TGTGCCAGCGGACAGGGACAGGGGAACACTGAAGCTTTCTTT. It yields the protein CASGQGQGNTEAFF. This chain connects TRBV5-4 to TRBJ1-1, with TRBD1 matching 9 bases. The germline CDR1 and CDR2 sequences are SGHNT and YYREEE (reference sequence). This CDR3 spans 14 amino acids. After removal of 7 bases from V and 1 base from J, the junction contained 5 bases not matched to a gene. The full variable domain, rest sourced from reference TRBV5-4 and TRBJ1-1, is ETGVTQSPTHLIKTRGQQVTLRCSSQSGHNTVSWYQQALGQGPQFIFQYYREEENGRGNFPPRFSGLQFPNYSSELNVNALELDDSALYLCASGQGQGNTEAFFGQGTRLTVV.